This record covers a single T cell receptor (beta chain). Antigen: not known. Primed by a sample-barcoded 5' primer and a J-beta primer mix, a second PCR proceeded for 7 to 11 cycles. Researchers report that a template-switch adaptor with 12 random nucleotides tagged each cDNA molecule. One entry per CDR3 protein, called by TCRdb with MiXCR from the 5' RACE reads. In the table there are 920,000 or so distinct CDR3 sequences, 45% of which are singletons. The CDR3 has 16 residues. Looked up from germline, CDR1 is LNHDA and CDR2 is SQIVND (reference sequence). After removal of 1 base from V and 4 bases from J, the junction contained 4 bases not matched to a gene. The data stem from a study of blood T cells in healthy people across ages. Study observations and caveats: Both naive CD4+ cell counts and diversity were greater in long-lived donors than in aged donors. With age, beta diversity per million T cells declined roughly linearly, significantly by about 37.

Each donor was a healthy Caucasian individual from Russia, aged roughly 6 to 95. This TCR was recovered from a woman between 55 and 75 years old in good health. This chain links TRBV19 with TRBJ2-1; 10 nucleotides match TRBD1. Sequences were obtained from blood. The DNA for the CDR3 is TGTGCCAGTAGTATAGGGACAGGGGGTAATTACAATGAGCAGTTCTTC. Protein: CASSIGTGGNYNEQFF.